This T cell receptor (beta chain) was sequenced for a study of shared clonotypes between healthy human individuals. The CDR3 contains 14 residues. The V end was cut by 8 bases, the J end by 3 bases, with 15 bases between. Per germline, CDR1 LNHDA and CDR2 SQIVND (reference sequence). Here immunoSEQ multiplex PCR was the method, and the copy in TCRdb shows in-frame clones only, minus some. This sample has approximately 590,000 clones, with around 95% found just once. Naive CD8 isolation took CD45RO-negative cells positively selected for CCR7 and excluded terminally differentiated effector memory CD45RA+ cells.

The TCR comes from a woman aged 25 to 39 in good health. The genes are TRBV19 and TRBJ2-3; possible D gene TRBD2, 6 bases. Sequenced: naive CD8+ T cells sorted from blood. The CDR3 spells CASAGTAQTDTQYF. Written as DNA, the CDR3 is TGTGCCAGTGCCGGGACTGCTCAGACAGATACGCAGTATTTT.